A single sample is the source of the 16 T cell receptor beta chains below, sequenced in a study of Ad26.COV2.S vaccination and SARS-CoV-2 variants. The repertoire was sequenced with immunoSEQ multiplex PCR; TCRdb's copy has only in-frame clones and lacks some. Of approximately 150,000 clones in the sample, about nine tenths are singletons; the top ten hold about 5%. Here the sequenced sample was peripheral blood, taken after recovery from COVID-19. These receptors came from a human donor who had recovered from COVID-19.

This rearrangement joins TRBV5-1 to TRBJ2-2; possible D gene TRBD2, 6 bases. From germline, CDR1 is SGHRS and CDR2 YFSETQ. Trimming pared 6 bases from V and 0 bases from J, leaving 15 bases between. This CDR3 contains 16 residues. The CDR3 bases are TGCGCCAGCACCCAGTGGAGGGCGTCGAACACCGGGGAGCTGTTTTTT. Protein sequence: CASTQWRASNTGELFF.

The CDR3 sequence: CASSPQSGQGGNTIYF. The CDR3, as DNA: TGTGCCAGCAGCCCGCAGAGTGGACAGGGAGGAAACACCATATATTTT. The genes are TRBV7-9 and TRBJ1-3, with TRBD1 identical over 8 bases. CDR3 length: 16 residues. Per germline, CDR1 SEHNR and CDR2 FQNEAQ (reference sequence). Trimming at V came to 5 bases and at J to 4 bases, leaving 10 bases not matched to a gene.

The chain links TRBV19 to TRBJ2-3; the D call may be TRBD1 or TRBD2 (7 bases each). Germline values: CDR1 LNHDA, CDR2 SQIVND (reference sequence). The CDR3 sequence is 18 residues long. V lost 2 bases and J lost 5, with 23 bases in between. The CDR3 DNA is TGTGCCAGTAGTATATATCTCAGGGGGGGCCGTCCCAAAGATACGCAGTATTTT. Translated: CASSIYLRGGRPKDTQYF.

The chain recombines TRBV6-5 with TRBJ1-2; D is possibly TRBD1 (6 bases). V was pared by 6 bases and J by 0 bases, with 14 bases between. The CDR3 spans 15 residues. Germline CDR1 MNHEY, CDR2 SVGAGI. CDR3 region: CASSAIGQPNYGYTF. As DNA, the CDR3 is TGTGCCAGCAGCGCCATCGGACAGCCTAACTATGGCTACACCTTC.

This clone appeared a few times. The CDR3 nucleotides are TGTGCCAGCAGCACCCGGACAAACCAGCCCCAGCATTTT. Its protein product is CASSTRTNQPQHF. V and J are TRBV21-1 and TRBJ1-5; TRBD1 is taken as the D call from the table, unchecked against the DNA. TRBV21-1 is a pseudogene. The CDR3 loop spans 13 amino acids.

The CDR3, as DNA: TGTGCCAGCAGCCCAGGTCGGGGACAGGGGGCAATCTACAATGAGCAGTTCTTC. It specifies CASSPGRGQGAIYNEQFF. The chain recombines TRBV7-9 with TRBJ2-1; 12 bases map to TRBD1. The CDR3 runs 18 residues. Germline-derived CDR1 and CDR2 are SEHNR and FQNEAQ (reference sequence). The ends lost 5 bases at V and 3 bases at J; junction bases unmatched: 11.

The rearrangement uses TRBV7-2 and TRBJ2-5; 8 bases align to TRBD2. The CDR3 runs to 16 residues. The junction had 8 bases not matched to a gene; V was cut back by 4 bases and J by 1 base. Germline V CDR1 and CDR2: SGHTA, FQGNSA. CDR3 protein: CASSSWAGGIQETQYF. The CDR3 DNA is TGTGCCAGCAGCTCCTGGGCGGGGGGTATCCAAGAGACCCAGTACTTC. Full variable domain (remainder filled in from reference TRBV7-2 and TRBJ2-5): GAGVSQSPSNKVTEKGKDVELRCDPISGHTALYWYRQSLGQGLEFLIYFQGNSAPDKSGLPSDRFSAERTGGSVSTLTIQRTQQEDSAVYLCASSSWAGGIQETQYFGPGTRLLVL.

The CDR3 DNA follows: TGTGCCAGCAGTTATGGCATCACCTACGAGCAGTACTTC. Amino acids: CASSYGITYEQYF. V is TRBV6-2 or TRBV6-3 and J is TRBJ2-7; D call uncertain. The CDR3 runs to 13 residues. V gave up 3 bases and J gave up 2 bases, with 8 bases separating them. From germline, CDR1 is MNHEY and CDR2 SVGEGT.

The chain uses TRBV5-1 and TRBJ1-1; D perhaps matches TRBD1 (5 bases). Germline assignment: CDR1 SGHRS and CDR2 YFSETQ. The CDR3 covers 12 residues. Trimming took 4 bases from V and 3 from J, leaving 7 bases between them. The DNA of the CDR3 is TGCGCCAGCAGCCTGACAGACACTGAAGCTTTCTTT. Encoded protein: CASSLTDTEAFF.

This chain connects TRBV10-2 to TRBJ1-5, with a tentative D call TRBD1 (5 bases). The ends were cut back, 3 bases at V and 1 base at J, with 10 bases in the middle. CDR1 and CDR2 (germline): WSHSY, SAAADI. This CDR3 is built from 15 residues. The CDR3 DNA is TGCGCCAGCAGTGAAGGACACCACAGCAATCAGCCCCAGCATTTT. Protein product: CASSEGHHSNQPQHF.

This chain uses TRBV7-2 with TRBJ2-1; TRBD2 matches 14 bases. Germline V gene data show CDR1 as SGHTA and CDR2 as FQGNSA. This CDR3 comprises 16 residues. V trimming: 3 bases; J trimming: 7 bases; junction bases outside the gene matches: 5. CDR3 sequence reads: CASSFWTSGGKNEQFF. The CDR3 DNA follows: TGTGCCAGCAGCTTTTGGACTAGCGGGGGGAAGAATGAGCAGTTCTTC. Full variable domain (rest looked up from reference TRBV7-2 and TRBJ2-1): GAGVSQSPSNKVTEKGKDVELRCDPISGHTALYWYRQSLGQGLEFLIYFQGNSAPDKSGLPSDRFSAERTGGSVSTLTIQRTQQEDSAVYLCASSFWTSGGKNEQFFGPGTRLTVL.

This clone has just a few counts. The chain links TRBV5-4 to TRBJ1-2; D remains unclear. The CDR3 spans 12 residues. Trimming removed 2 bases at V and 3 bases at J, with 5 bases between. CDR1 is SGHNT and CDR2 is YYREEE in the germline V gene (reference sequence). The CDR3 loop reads CASSLTDYGYTF. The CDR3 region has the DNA TGTGCCAGCAGCTTAACAGACTATGGCTACACCTTC.

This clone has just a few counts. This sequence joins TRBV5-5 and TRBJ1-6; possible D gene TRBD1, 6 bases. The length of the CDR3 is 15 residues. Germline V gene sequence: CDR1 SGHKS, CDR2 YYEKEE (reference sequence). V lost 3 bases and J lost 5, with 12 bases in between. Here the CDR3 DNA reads TGTGCCAGCAGCTGGAGGGCAGGGGATAATTCACCCCTCCACTTT. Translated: CASSWRAGDNSPLHF.

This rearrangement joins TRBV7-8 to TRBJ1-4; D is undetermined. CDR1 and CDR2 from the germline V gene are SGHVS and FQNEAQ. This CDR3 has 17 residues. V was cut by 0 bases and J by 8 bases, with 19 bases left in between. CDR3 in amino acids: CASSLAHSSGGREKLFF. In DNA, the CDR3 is TGTGCCAGCAGCTTAGCCCATTCTTCAGGAGGCCGGGAAAAACTGTTTTTT.

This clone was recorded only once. The CDR3 coding sequence is TGTGCCAGCAGTCGACAGGGGAATGGCTACACCTTC. Amino acids: CASSRQGNGYTF. V is TRBV2 and J is TRBJ1-2; 8 nucleotides agree with TRBD1. The CDR3 totals 12 residues. Germline-derived CDR1 and CDR2 are SNHLY and FYNNEI. The junction had 2 bases not matched to a gene; V was cut back by 5 bases and J by 6 bases.

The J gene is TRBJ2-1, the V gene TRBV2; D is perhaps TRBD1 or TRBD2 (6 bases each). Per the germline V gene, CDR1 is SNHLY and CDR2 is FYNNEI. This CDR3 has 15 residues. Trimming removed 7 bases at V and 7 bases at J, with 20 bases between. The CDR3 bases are TGTGCCAGCAATTGGGGGCCCGGAGGGTCAAATGAGCAGTTCTTC. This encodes CASNWGPGGSNEQFF. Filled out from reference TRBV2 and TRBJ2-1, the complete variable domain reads EPEVTQTPSHQVTQMGQEVILRCVPISNHLYFYWYRQILGQKVEFLVSFYNNEISEKSEIFDDQFSVERPDGSNFTLKIRSTKLEDSAMYFCASNWGPGGSNEQFFGPGTRLTVL.